The clone carrying this T cell receptor (beta chain) was recorded at least ten times. The CDR3 covers 14 residues. The V and J ends lost 6 bases and 7 bases respectively, with 15 bases between them. Germline V lookup: CDR1 KGHDR, CDR2 SFDVKD. The data were obtained in a study of read filtering for tumor transcriptome and immune sequencing. This library used around 400 ng RNA and molecular barcoded adaptors spanning alpha/delta and beta/gamma chains. Each CDR3 protein gets one entry after TCRdb re-called the reads with MiXCR. The top ten clones hold 15% to 20% of a sample with some 22,000 distinct CDR3 sequences, 20% to 25% of them seen once.

Input material: a population of CD138-negative cells sorted from bone marrow. This chain links TRBV24-1 with TRBJ2-1; D perhaps matches TRBD2 (5 bases). The origin of this receptor is a donor older than 35 with multiple myeloma. This CDR3 is CATSPTLGRNEQFF. CDR3 in DNA: TGTGCCACCAGTCCCACCCTAGGGAGAAATGAGCAGTTCTTC.